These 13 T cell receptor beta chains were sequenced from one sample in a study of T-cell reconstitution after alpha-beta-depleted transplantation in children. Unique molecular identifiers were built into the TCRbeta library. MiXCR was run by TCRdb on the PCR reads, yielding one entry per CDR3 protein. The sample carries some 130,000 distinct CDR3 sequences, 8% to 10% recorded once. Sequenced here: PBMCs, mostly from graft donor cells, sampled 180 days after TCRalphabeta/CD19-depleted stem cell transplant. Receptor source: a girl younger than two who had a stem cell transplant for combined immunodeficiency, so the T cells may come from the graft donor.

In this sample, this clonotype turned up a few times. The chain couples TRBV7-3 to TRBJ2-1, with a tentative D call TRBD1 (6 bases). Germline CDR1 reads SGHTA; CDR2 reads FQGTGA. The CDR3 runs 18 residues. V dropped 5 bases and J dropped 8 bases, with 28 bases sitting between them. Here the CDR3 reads CASSPGQTAGKRGYEQFF. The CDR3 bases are TGTGCCAGCAGCCCCGGCCAAACAGCCGGGAAAAGGGGGTATGAGCAGTTCTTC. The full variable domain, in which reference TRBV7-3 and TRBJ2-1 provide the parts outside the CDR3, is GAGVSQTPSNKVTEKGKYVELRCDPISGHTALYWYRQSLGQGPEFLIYFQGTGAADDSGLPNDRFFAVRPEGSVSTLKIQRTERGDSAVYLCASSPGQTAGKRGYEQFFGPGTRLTVL.

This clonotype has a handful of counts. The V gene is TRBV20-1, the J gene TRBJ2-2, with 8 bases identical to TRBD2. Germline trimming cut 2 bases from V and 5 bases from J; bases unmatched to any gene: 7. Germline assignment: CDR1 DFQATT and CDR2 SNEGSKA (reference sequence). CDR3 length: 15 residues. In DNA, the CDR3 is TGCAGTGCTAGAAAAGCCGGGACTAGGACCGGGGAGCTGTTTTTT. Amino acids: CSARKAGTRTGELFF.

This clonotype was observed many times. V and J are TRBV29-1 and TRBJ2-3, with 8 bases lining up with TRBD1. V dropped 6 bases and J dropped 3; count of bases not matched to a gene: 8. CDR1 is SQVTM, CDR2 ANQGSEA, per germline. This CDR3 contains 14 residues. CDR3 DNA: TGCAGCGTACAGGGGGTATACATGACAGATACGCAGTATTTT. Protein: CSVQGVYMTDTQYF.

Here the CDR3 DNA reads TGCAGTGCTAGTGTACCAGGACCCTACAATGAGCAGTTCTTC. It codes for CSASVPGPYNEQFF. The V and J genes are TRBV20-1 and TRBJ2-1; no clear D. Trimming stripped 3 bases from V and 2 bases from J, with 11 bases between. CDR1 is DFQATT, CDR2 SNEGSKA, per germline (reference sequence). The CDR3 covers 14 residues.

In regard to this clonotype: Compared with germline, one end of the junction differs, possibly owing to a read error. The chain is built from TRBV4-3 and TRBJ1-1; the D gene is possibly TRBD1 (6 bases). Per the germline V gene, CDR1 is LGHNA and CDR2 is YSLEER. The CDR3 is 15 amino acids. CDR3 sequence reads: CSSSPPRTENTEAFF. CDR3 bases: TGCTCCAGCAGCCCTCCTCGGACAGAGAACACTGAAGCTTTCTTT.

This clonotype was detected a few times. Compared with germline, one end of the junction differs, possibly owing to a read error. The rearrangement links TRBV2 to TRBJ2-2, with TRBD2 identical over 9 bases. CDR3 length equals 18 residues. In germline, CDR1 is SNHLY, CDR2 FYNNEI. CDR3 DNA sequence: TGTGCCAGCAGAGAAGGAGCCCGCTTAGCGGGGGACACCGGGGAGCTGTTTTTT. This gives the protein CASREGARLAGDTGELFF.

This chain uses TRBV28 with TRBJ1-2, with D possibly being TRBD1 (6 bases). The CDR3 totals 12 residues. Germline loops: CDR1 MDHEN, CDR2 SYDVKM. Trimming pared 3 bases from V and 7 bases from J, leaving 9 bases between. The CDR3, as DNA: TGTGCCAGCAGTTTCAGGGGATTTGGCTACACCTTC. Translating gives CASSFRGFGYTF.

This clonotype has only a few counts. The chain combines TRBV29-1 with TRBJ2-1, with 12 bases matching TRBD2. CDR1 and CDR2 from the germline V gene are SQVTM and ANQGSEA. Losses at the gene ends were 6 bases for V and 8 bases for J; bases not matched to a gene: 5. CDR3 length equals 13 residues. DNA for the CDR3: TGCAGCGTAGGACTAGCGGGAAATTATGAGCAGTTCTTC. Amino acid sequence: CSVGLAGNYEQFF.

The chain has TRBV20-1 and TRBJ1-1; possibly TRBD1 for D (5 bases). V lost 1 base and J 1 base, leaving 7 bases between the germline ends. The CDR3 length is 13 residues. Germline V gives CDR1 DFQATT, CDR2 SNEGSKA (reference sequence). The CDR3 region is CSARGQPNTEAFF. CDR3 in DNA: TGCAGTGCTAGAGGACAGCCGAACACTGAAGCTTTCTTT.

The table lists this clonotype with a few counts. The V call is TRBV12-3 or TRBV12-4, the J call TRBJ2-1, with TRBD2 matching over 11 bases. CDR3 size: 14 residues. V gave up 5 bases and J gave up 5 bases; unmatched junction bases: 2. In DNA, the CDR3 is TGTGCCAGCAGTATACTAGCGGGAGACAATGAGCAGTTCTTC. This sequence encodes CASSILAGDNEQFF.

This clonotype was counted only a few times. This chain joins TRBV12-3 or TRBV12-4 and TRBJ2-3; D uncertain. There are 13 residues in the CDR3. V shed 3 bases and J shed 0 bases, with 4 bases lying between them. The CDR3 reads CASSLWSTDTQYF. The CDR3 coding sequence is TGTGCCAGCAGTTTGTGGAGCACAGATACGCAGTATTTT.

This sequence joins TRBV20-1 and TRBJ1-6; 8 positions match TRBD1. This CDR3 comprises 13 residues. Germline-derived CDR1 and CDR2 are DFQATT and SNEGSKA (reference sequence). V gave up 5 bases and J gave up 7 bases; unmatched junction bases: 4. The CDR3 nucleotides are TGCAGTGCTCGGACAGGGTGGAATTCACCCCTCCACTTT. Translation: CSARTGWNSPLHF.

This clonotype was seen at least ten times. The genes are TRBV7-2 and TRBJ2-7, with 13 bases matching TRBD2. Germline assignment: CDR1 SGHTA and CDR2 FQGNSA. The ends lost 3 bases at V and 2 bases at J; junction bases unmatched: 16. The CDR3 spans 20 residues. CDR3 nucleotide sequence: TGTGCCAGCAGCTTCCGGACAGGGAAGACTAGCGGGGGGAAGGCCTACGAGCAGTACTTC. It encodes CASSFRTGKTSGGKAYEQYF.